This is a list of T cell receptor beta chains from one sample in a study of cytomegalovirus exposure and HLA in healthy donors. Repertoires were generated with immunoSEQ multiplex PCR, while TCRdb's copy carries only in-frame clones and drops some. The table records around 150,000 clones, around 86% of them present only once. Specimen: PBMCs. Source of these receptors: a woman aged 45-59 years in good health and CMV-seropositive. The CDR3 runs from the conserved cysteine through the conserved F or W.

>TRBV6-1|TRBJ2-7
CASRKGQGSGYEQYF
>TRBV10-2|TRBJ2-7
CASRNPGTGDYEQYF
>TRBV4-3|TRBJ2-1
CASSQVGTSNEQFF
>TRBV5-1|TRBJ2-3
CASSQATSGRTDTQYF
>TRBV5-1|TRBJ1-1
CASSLEAGGTEAFF
>TRBV6-5|TRBJ1-2
CASRRQGIGNGYTF
>TRBV19|TRBJ2-3
CASSIVQGTDTQYF
>TRBV5-4|TRBJ2-3
CASSPRGGGTDTQYF
>TRBV4-3|TRBJ2-2
CASSSLAGATSAGELFF
>TRBV10-3|TRBJ1-1
CAISEVGAEGAFF
>TRBV30|TRBJ2-1
CAWPFCRKAEGTMRANEQFF
>TRBV30|TRBJ2-2
CAWRRLAGGGNTGELFF
>TRBV25-1|TRBJ2-1
CASSDLLAGGSDEQFF
>TRBV5-1|TRBJ2-1
CASSPRGSGQFSYNEQFF
>TRBV13|TRBJ2-7
CASSSDNYEQYF